This passage covers 12 T cell receptor beta chains from one sample sequenced in a study of shared clonotypes between healthy human individuals. In the naive CD8 group, cells lacked CD45RO and were positively selected for CCR7, so terminally differentiated effector memory CD45RA+ cells were left out. TCRdb's table, derived via immunoSEQ multiplex PCR, lists solely in-frame clones and lacks some. The sample lists over 2 million clones, roughly 94% seen once, with 0.9% to 1.3% in the top ten. The source material was naive CD8+ T cells sorted from blood. The receptor source for this set is a man aged 18-30 years in good health.

V and J are TRBV6-6 and TRBJ2-1; a weak D match, TRBD2 (7 bases). The V end lost 2 bases, the J end lost 7 bases, and 15 bases lay between the germline ends. The CDR3 is 15 residues long. CDR1 is MNHNY and CDR2 is SVGAGI in the germline V gene (reference sequence). The CDR3 nucleotides read TGTGCCAGCAGTTACCCAGGGAGGGGGTCAAATGAGCAGTTCTTC. Translated: CASSYPGRGSNEQFF.

The J gene is TRBJ2-1, the V gene TRBV27; TRBD2 agrees at 11 bases. The V gene's germline CDR1 is MNHEY and CDR2 SMNVEV (reference sequence). V gave up 5 bases and J gave up 4 bases; unmatched junction bases: 10. The CDR3 has 17 amino acids. The CDR3: CASSQASGTSGYNEQFF. The CDR3 DNA reads as TGTGCCAGCAGTCAAGCTTCCGGGACTAGCGGATACAATGAGCAGTTCTTC.

The chain is built from TRBV5-1 and TRBJ1-4; D is uncertain. The V end was cut by 4 bases, the J end by 7 bases, with 14 bases between. Per germline, CDR1 SGHRS and CDR2 YFSETQ. The length of the CDR3 is 14 residues. CDR3 protein: CASSPLGEGEKLFF. The CDR3 nucleotides read TGCGCCAGCAGCCCTCTCGGAGAAGGTGAAAAACTGTTTTTT.

For the CDR3, the DNA is TGTGCCAGCAGCTTAGATCCGGGACTAGCGGACTACGAGCAGTACTTC. Protein sequence: CASSLDPGLADYEQYF. The rearrangement joins TRBV11-2 to TRBJ2-7; 11 nucleotides agree with TRBD2. V shed 0 bases, J shed 3 bases, and the junction held 4 bases outside the gene matches. CDR1 is SGHAT and CDR2 is FQNNGV in the germline V gene. This CDR3 is built from 16 residues.

V is TRBV29-1 and J is TRBJ2-1; tentatively, D is TRBD2 (8 bases). There are 14 residues in the CDR3. Germline V gives CDR1 SQVTM, CDR2 ANQGSEA. V shed 6 bases and J shed 8 bases, with 20 bases lying between them. The CDR3 DNA reads TGCAGCGTCGGGGGGGGACAGACTTCGGATGAGCAGTTCTTC. It codes for CSVGGGQTSDEQFF.

This rearrangement joins TRBV5-1 to TRBJ2-2; D might be TRBD2 (6 bases). Germline CDR1 reads SGHRS; CDR2 reads YFSETQ. This CDR3 is 15 amino acids long. The ends were cut back, 6 bases at V and 2 bases at J, with 14 bases in the middle. The DNA of the CDR3 is TGCGCCAGCACTCAGGCTAGCGATAACACCGGGGAGCTGTTTTTT. Its protein is CASTQASDNTGELFF. Complete variable domain (other parts from reference TRBV5-1 and TRBJ2-2): KAGVTQTPRYLIKTRGQQVTLSCSPISGHRSVSWYQQTPGQGLQFLFEYFSETQRNKGNFPGRFSGRQFSNSRSEMNVSTLELGDSALYLCASTQASDNTGELFFGEGSRLTVL.

For this clone: The sample holds other DNA sequences that translate to the same CDR3. The chain carries TRBV5-6 and TRBJ2-7; D not certain. The ends were cut back, 0 bases at V and 2 bases at J, with 6 bases in the middle. This CDR3 spans 13 amino acids. Germline V gives CDR1 SGHDT, CDR2 YYEEEE. The CDR3 reads CASSLAVTYEQYF. The CDR3 DNA sequence: TGTGCCAGCAGCTTGGCCGTCACCTACGAGCAGTACTTC.

V is TRBV27 and J is TRBJ2-7; 7 nucleotides align to TRBD2. V was clipped by 4 bases and J by 0 bases; unmatched bases: 12. The germline V gene encodes CDR1 MNHEY and CDR2 SMNVEV (reference sequence). This CDR3 is 17 amino acids long. The CDR3 nucleotides read TGTGCCAGCAGTTCTATACCAAGCGGGGCGAACTCCTACGAGCAGTACTTC. Its protein is CASSSIPSGANSYEQYF.

V gene TRBV13 combines with J gene TRBJ1-1, with a possible D match to TRBD1 (5 bases). CDR1 is PRHDT, CDR2 FYEKMQ, per germline (reference sequence). Trimming left V 8 bases short and J 0 bases short, with 10 bases between. The CDR3 consists of 13 residues. The CDR3, as DNA: TGTGCCAGCCGGGCAGGGATGAACACTGAAGCTTTCTTT. It translates to CASRAGMNTEAFF.

The V and J genes are TRBV27 and TRBJ1-6, with 7 bases lining up with TRBD1. This CDR3 has 15 residues. V lost 5 bases, J lost 10 bases, and 11 bases stayed unmatched. Germline V gene sequence: CDR1 MNHEY, CDR2 SMNVEV (reference sequence). Here the CDR3 DNA reads TGTGCCAGCAGTCCAGGGGGAATAGGGAACTCACCCCTCCACTTT. It encodes CASSPGGIGNSPLHF.

The chain couples TRBV6-5 to TRBJ2-7, with TRBD2 matching 13 bases. Germline V gene lookup returns CDR1 MNHEY and CDR2 SVGAGI. V shed 6 bases and J 6 bases; nucleotides not matched to a gene: 8. The CDR3 contains 15 residues. The CDR3 loop is CASSQGLAGEGEQYF. The CDR3 nucleotides are TGTGCCAGCAGCCAAGGACTAGCGGGAGAGGGCGAGCAGTACTTC.

The chain uses TRBV29-1 and TRBJ2-1, with TRBD1 as a possible D gene (6 bases). V lost 4 bases, J lost 8 bases, and 12 bases lay in between. CDR3 size: 12 residues. Germline V gene lookup returns CDR1 SQVTM and CDR2 ANQGSEA. The DNA of the CDR3 is TGCAGCGTTGCGGACCAGGGGCATGAGCAGTTCTTC. Translation gives CSVADQGHEQFF.